The entry below describes one T cell receptor beta chain. What this receptor recognizes is not known. Qualities for individual bases were not recorded, and no much larger clone is one base off. Libraries were built with the immunoSEQ multiplex PCR assay. The clones in this table, taken by TCRdb from immuneACCESS, are in-frame only. Not every clone is retained; where verified, under half of the shortfall comes from an unresolved V gene, and the cause of the rest is unknown. Across this sample there are roughly 95,000 clones, with around 88% seen only once. The ten largest clones add up to approximately 14% of the sample. Based on the germline V gene (reference sequence), the CDR1 and CDR2 sequences are SEHNR and FQNEAQ. Trimming takes 5 bases off V and 5 bases off J; junction bases not matched to a gene: 12. The CDR3, from cysteine to phenylalanine, totals 17 residues. Only the CDR3 DNA is retained, 51 bases long and in frame from the first base.

The entry originates in a study of control samples from healthy donors and cancer patients (dated by TCRdb to the early 2020s). Sequenced material: blood. The clonotype comes from a man under 40 in good health. This chain is built from TRBV7-9 and TRBJ2-3, with TRBD2 identical over 11 junction bases. The CDR3 region reads CASSRFYPTSGKDTQYF. The base sequence is TGTGCCAGCAGCCGATTTTACCCGACTAGCGGGAAAGATACGCAGTATTTT.